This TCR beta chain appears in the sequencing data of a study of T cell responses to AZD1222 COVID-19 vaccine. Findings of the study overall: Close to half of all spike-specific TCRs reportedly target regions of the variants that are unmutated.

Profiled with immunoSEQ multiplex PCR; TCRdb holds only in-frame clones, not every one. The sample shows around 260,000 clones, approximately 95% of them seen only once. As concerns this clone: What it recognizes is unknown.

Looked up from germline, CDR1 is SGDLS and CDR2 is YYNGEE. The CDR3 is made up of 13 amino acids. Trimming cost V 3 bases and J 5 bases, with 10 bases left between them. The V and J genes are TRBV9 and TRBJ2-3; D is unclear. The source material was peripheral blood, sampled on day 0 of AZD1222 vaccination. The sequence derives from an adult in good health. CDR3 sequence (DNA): TGTGCCAGCAGCGGCCCATACGGAGATACGCAGTATTTT. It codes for CASSGPYGDTQYF.